This TCR beta chain was identified during a study of CD8 T cells in ankylosing spondylitis. CDR3 length: 15 amino acids. Per germline, CDR1 DFQATT and CDR2 SNEGSKA (reference sequence). V lost 0 bases and J 10 bases, leaving 19 bases between the germline ends. This clonotype was detected only a few times. Via MiXCR, TCRdb re-called the 5' RACE reads, giving one row per CDR3 protein. The table shows 80,000 to 90,000 distinct CDR3 sequences, with around 25% occurring only once. The sample comprised blood, either unsorted or a sorted T cell fraction (not recorded which). The chain carries TRBV20-1 and TRBJ1-3; D perhaps matches TRBD1 (5 bases). This clonotype originated in a male donor with ankylosing spondylitis or in good health (not recorded which). CDR3 DNA: TGCAGTGCTAGAGATCCCGAATCGGGGCGGGGGACCATATATTTT. This encodes CSARDPESGRGTIYF.